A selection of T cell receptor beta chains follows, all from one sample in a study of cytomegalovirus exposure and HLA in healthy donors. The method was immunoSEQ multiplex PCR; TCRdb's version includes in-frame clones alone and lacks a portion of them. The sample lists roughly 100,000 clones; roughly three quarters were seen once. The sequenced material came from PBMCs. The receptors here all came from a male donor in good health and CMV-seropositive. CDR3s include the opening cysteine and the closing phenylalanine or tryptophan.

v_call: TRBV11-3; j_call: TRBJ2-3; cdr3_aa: CASSFGLAGADTQYF
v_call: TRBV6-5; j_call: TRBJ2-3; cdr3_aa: CASSRTGLTDTQYF
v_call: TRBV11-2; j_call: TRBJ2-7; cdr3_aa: CASSEGARIYEQYF
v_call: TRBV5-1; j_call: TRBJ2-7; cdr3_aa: CASFDTGYEQYF
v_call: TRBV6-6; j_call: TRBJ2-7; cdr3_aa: CASSYSRTGDNEQYF
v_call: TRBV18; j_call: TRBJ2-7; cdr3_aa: CASQGAVSYEQYF
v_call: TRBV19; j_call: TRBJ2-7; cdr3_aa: CASSDNSGTYEQYF
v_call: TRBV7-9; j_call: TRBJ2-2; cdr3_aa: CASSLVAGFRELFF
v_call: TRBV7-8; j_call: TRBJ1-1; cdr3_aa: CASSLGQGSTEAFF
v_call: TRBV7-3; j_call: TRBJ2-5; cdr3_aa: CASSRGQGPLYF
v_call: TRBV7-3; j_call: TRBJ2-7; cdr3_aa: CASRVDGASYEQYF
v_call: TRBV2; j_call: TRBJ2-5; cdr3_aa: CASSHREETQYF
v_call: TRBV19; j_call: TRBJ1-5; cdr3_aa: CASSISGQGNQPQHF
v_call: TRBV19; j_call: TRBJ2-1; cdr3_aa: CASNKERDSNNEQFF
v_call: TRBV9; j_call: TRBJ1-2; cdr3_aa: CASSREGVGHYGYTF
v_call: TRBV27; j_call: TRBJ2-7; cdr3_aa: CASTPPGQGAYEQYF